This note documents a single T cell receptor beta chain sequence. This sample stems from a study of blood T cell repertoires in COVID-19. Overall study: Italy, Spain and the United States were the sources of the convalescent and acute COVID-19 samples. PBMCs, B-cell-depleted T cells, or T cells were the source of the cDNA or gDNA that made up the material.

Germline-derived CDR1 and CDR2 are SGHVS and FNYEAQ. The CDR3 contains 15 residues. The V and J ends lost 3 bases and 2 bases respectively, with 12 bases between them. In the original analysis: The assay estimated nucleated cells by amplifying reference gene primers. The assay was immunoSEQ multiplex PCR, and TCRdb's table has in-frame clones only and misses some. Clone size and the V and J calls come from that table; the DNA yielded D and trimming. The table lists approximately 75,000 clones, nearly 90% of them singletons. The TCR originated in a man aged 45-65 years with acute or convalescent COVID-19. The gene calls are TRBV7-6 and TRBJ2-3; weak D call: TRBD1 (6 bases). Sequenced sample: peripheral blood. Written as DNA, the CDR3 is TGTGCCAGCAGCTTGTGGACAGAAAACACAGATACGCAGTATTTT. This encodes CASSLWTENTDTQYF.